The 26 T cell receptor beta chains listed next were all sequenced from one sample in a study of blood T cell repertoires in COVID-19. Sequencing was performed with immunoSEQ multiplex PCR; in TCRdb, only in-frame clones are kept and a portion is missing. The data show fewer than 300,000 clones, with roughly 86% seen just once and more than 7.5% held by the top ten. Sample: peripheral blood. These receptors originate from a man aged 18-30 years with active or convalescent COVID-19.

The chain couples TRBV6-5 to TRBJ1-1; D possibly corresponds to TRBD1 (5 bases). The V gene lost 5 bases and the J gene lost 4 bases, with 17 bases spanning the gap. The CDR3 is 15 amino acids. Germline CDR1 and CDR2: MNHEY and SVGAGI. The CDR3 DNA is TGTGCCAGCAGTACAAGCCAGGGATCGGTCACTGAAGCTTTCTTT. Its translation is CASSTSQGSVTEAFF.

The chain uses TRBV7-2 and TRBJ2-1; TRBD1 matches at 7 bases. Trimming took 5 bases from V and 5 from J; bases not matched to a gene: 3. The V gene's germline CDR1 is SGHTA and CDR2 FQGNSA. The CDR3 runs 13 residues. The CDR3 DNA reads as TGTGCCAGCAGCGGGGACAGCAACAATGAGCAGTTCTTC. Translated, it gives CASSGDSNNEQFF.

The DNA for the CDR3 is TGTGCCAGCAGCTTGGGACTAGCGGGGGGAATAGCCAAAAACATTCAGTACTTC. This sequence encodes CASSLGLAGGIAKNIQYF. The rearrangement uses TRBV11-3 and TRBJ2-4, with TRBD2 matching over 15 bases. CDR3 size: 18 residues. V gave up 3 bases and J gave up 0 bases; unmatched junction bases: 3. Germline-derived CDR1 and CDR2 are SGHNT and YENEEA.

This chain connects TRBV6-5 to TRBJ1-2; 9 bases are shared with TRBD1. V gave up 6 bases and J gave up 2 bases; unmatched junction bases: 4. This CDR3 is built from 14 residues. Per the germline V gene, CDR1 is MNHEY and CDR2 is SVGAGI. The DNA of the CDR3 is TGTGCCAGCAGCCAAGGACAGGGGAACTATGGCTACACCTTC. Translated: CASSQGQGNYGYTF.

This chain connects TRBV6-5 to TRBJ1-2, with D possibly being TRBD1 (5 bases). The CDR3 has 13 residues. The germline V and J ends were trimmed by 8 bases and 2 bases, with 12 bases remaining between them. Germline CDR1 is MNHEY and CDR2 is SVGAGI. CDR3 sequence reads: CASGATLNYGYTF. The DNA of the CDR3 is TGTGCCAGCGGGGCAACTCTAAACTATGGCTACACCTTC.

The chain employs TRBV13 and TRBJ1-5; D not resolved. V shed 6 bases and J shed 0 bases, with 9 bases lying between them. The CDR3 sequence is 14 residues long. In germline, CDR1 is PRHDT, CDR2 FYEKMQ (reference sequence). Here the CDR3 DNA reads TGTGCCAGCAGTCGCCGGGATAGCAATCAGCCCCAGCATTTT. The encoded protein is CASSRRDSNQPQHF.

The chain carries TRBV6-6 and TRBJ1-5; 7 nucleotides line up with TRBD1. The germline CDR1 and CDR2 sequences are MNHNY and SVGAGI (reference sequence). V was pared by 7 bases and J by 8 bases, with 11 bases of the junction left unmatched. The CDR3 is 14 amino acids. The CDR3 bases are TGTGCCAGCACCTTCCGGGACAGTAGAGAGCCCCAGCATTTT. The encoded protein is CASTFRDSREPQHF.

This chain links TRBV29-1 with TRBJ2-1, with a weak D call TRBD2 (6 bases). The CDR3 is made up of 14 amino acids. The ends were cut back, 4 bases at V and 2 bases at J, with 12 bases in the middle. CDR1 is SQVTM and CDR2 is ANQGSEA in the germline V gene. The chain's CDR3 is CSVAGEGTYNEQFF. CDR3 DNA sequence: TGCAGCGTTGCGGGGGAAGGGACCTACAATGAGCAGTTCTTC.

The chain links TRBV7-9 to TRBJ2-3; D not resolved. With 5 bases removed from V and 2 bases from J, the gap between germline ends came to 20 bases. This CDR3 is 17 amino acids long. The germline V gene encodes CDR1 SEHNR and CDR2 FQNEAQ (reference sequence). DNA of the CDR3: TGTGCCAGCAGCCATGCCCCCCGCTCGGTTCTCACAGATACGCAGTATTTT. Protein sequence: CASSHAPRSVLTDTQYF.

The genes are TRBV27 and TRBJ1-5, with TRBD1 identical over 10 bases. With V trimmed by 10 bases and J by 2 bases, 8 bases remained unmatched. This CDR3 is 15 amino acids long. Germline CDR1 and CDR2: MNHEY and SMNVEV (reference sequence). The CDR3 protein is CATSPGTGGNQPQHF. Here the CDR3 DNA reads TGTGCCACATCTCCTGGGACAGGGGGCAATCAGCCCCAGCATTTT.

This clone was observed a handful of times. The gene calls are TRBV6-1 and TRBJ1-1; D is ambiguous. This CDR3 is built from 14 residues. CDR1 and CDR2 from the germline V gene are MNHNS and SASEGT. Trimming left V 3 bases short and J 9 bases short, with 17 bases between. In DNA form, the CDR3 reads TGTGCCAGCAGTGACGCGAGGTCTGCAGACCAAGCTTTCTTT. Translated: CASSDARSADQAFF.

This chain uses TRBV9 with TRBJ1-2; a weak D match, TRBD1 (5 bases). The V gene's germline CDR1 is SGDLS and CDR2 YYNGEE. Trimming removed 7 bases at V and 2 bases at J, with 24 bases between. This CDR3 comprises 17 residues. The CDR3 nucleotides read TGTGCCAGCGCCATGTCCAATACAGGAAACGAAAACTATGGCTACACCTTC. This encodes CASAMSNTGNENYGYTF.

The chain combines TRBV6-5 with TRBJ1-1; D remains ambiguous. V was cut by 0 bases and J by 2 bases, with 10 bases left in between. The CDR3 is 15 amino acids. In germline, CDR1 is MNHEY, CDR2 SVGAGI. In DNA, the CDR3 is TGTGCCAGCAGTTACTCGAGTTGGGCCAACACTGAAGCTTTCTTT. Encoded protein: CASSYSSWANTEAFF.

J is TRBJ2-2 and V is TRBV6-2 or TRBV6-3, with 10 bases lining up with TRBD2. This CDR3 comprises 16 residues. Trimming at V came to 2 bases and at J to 6 bases, leaving 6 bases not matched to a gene. CDR1 is MNHEY and CDR2 is SVGEGT in the germline V gene. CDR3 nucleotide sequence: TGTGCCAGCAGTTACGCCAGCGGGGGGGGTTCCGGGGAGCTGTTTTTT. This sequence encodes CASSYASGGGSGELFF.

The chain employs TRBV19 and TRBJ1-5; weak D call: TRBD1 (6 bases). The CDR3 is made up of 13 amino acids. V lost 7 bases and J 9 bases, leaving 16 bases between the germline ends. Germline CDR1 and CDR2: LNHDA and SQIVND (reference sequence). The CDR3 sequence: CASTLGQLGPQHF. Here the CDR3 DNA reads TGTGCCAGTACCCTAGGACAGCTTGGGCCCCAGCATTTT.

The chain employs TRBV19 and TRBJ2-1; TRBD1 might be the D (6 bases). The CDR3 is made up of 17 amino acids. Germline-derived CDR1 and CDR2 are LNHDA and SQIVND (reference sequence). V lost 0 bases, J lost 0 bases, and 12 bases lay in between. CDR3 coding DNA: TGTGCCAGTAGTATAGAAACAGGGCTTAGCTCCTACAATGAGCAGTTCTTC. Translating it yields CASSIETGLSSYNEQFF.

The chain recombines TRBV6-6 with TRBJ1-2; 7 bases agree with TRBD1. This CDR3 has 16 amino acids. The trim removed 2 bases at V and 4 bases at J, leaving 10 bases unmatched. Germline V gives CDR1 MNHNY, CDR2 SVGAGI (reference sequence). The CDR3 spells CASSYPDRAGGYGYTF. CDR3 sequence (DNA): TGTGCCAGCAGTTACCCCGACAGGGCGGGCGGCTATGGCTACACCTTC.

This chain links TRBV7-8 with TRBJ1-5; the D gene is possibly TRBD1 (5 bases). This CDR3 contains 19 residues. Trimming cost V 1 base and J 2 bases, with 21 bases left between them. Germline V gene data show CDR1 as SGHVS and CDR2 as FQNEAQ. The CDR3 loop is CASSLVRFGRAMGNQPQHF. CDR3 DNA sequence: TGTGCCAGCAGCTTAGTTAGGTTCGGCAGGGCAATGGGCAATCAGCCCCAGCATTTT.

The chain employs TRBV13 and TRBJ2-5, with 9 positions matching TRBD2. Germline loops: CDR1 PRHDT, CDR2 FYEKMQ (reference sequence). CDR3 length: 16 residues. Losses at the gene ends were 4 bases for V and 5 bases for J; bases not matched to a gene: 11. The CDR3 region is CASSSPGGSGGETQYF. DNA of the CDR3: TGTGCCAGCAGCTCCCCGGGGGGGAGCGGGGGGGAGACCCAGTACTTC.

CDR3 nucleotide sequence: TGCGCCAGCAGCCAAGTAGGAACAGGGCTTAATGAAAAACTGTTTTTT. It encodes CASSQVGTGLNEKLFF. The chain joins TRBV4-3 to TRBJ1-4; perhaps TRBD1 as D (6 bases). V lost 1 base and J lost 4, with 13 bases in between. The germline V gene has CDR1 LGHNA and CDR2 YSLEER. CDR3 length equals 16 residues.

This chain links TRBV9 with TRBJ1-1; D not resolved. The CDR3 consists of 13 residues. V shed 3 bases and J shed 1 base, with 7 bases lying between them. Germline CDR1 is SGDLS and CDR2 is YYNGEE. The CDR3 region has the DNA TGTGCCAGCAGCGCGGGGTCGAACACTGAAGCTTTCTTT. Translation: CASSAGSNTEAFF.

CDR3 in amino acids: CASSQDGETETQYF. Written as DNA, the CDR3 is TGCGCCAGCAGCCAAGATGGGGAGACAGAGACCCAGTACTTC. The chain is built from TRBV4-1 and TRBJ2-5, with a weak D call TRBD2 (5 bases). V was clipped by 0 bases and J by 4 bases, with 9 bases between them. CDR1 and CDR2 (germline): MGHRA, YSYEKL. This CDR3 spans 14 amino acids.

The chain joins TRBV25-1 to TRBJ2-1; D possibly corresponds to TRBD2 (7 bases). The CDR3 totals 18 residues. V dropped 1 base and J dropped 2 bases, with 18 bases sitting between them. CDR1 and CDR2 (germline): MGHDK, SYGVNS. The CDR3 is CASSESERRGGTYNEQFF. Written as DNA, the CDR3 is TGTGCCAGCAGTGAATCCGAACGGAGGGGGGGCACCTACAATGAGCAGTTCTTC.

V gene TRBV19 combines with J gene TRBJ1-1; a weak D match, TRBD1 (5 bases). Trimming left V 4 bases short and J 6 bases short, with 9 bases between. This CDR3 has 12 residues. Germline loops: CDR1 LNHDA, CDR2 SQIVND (reference sequence). Written as DNA, the CDR3 is TGTGCCAGTAGTAGTTACAGGTCTGAAGCTTTCTTT. This sequence encodes CASSSYRSEAFF.

DNA for the CDR3: TGTGCCAGCAGTGGCGGACAGACCTTCCAAGAGACCCAGTACTTC. Protein product: CASSGGQTFQETQYF. The chain has TRBV11-1 and TRBJ2-5; D possibly corresponds to TRBD1 (6 bases). Trimming pared 6 bases from V and 1 base from J, leaving 15 bases between. CDR1 is SGHAT and CDR2 is FQDESV in the germline V gene (reference sequence). This CDR3 contains 15 residues.

This clone was counted a single time. The V call is TRBV10-3, the J call TRBJ1-4, with 7 bases matching TRBD1. J gave up 6 bases and V 4 bases, and 17 bases lay outside the gene matches. Germline CDR1 and CDR2: ENHRY and SYGVKD. There are 18 residues in the CDR3. The CDR3 sequence is CAISGELRFTGVHEKLFF. CDR3 nucleotide sequence: TGTGCCATCAGTGGGGAGTTAAGGTTTACAGGGGTTCATGAAAAACTGTTTTTT.